A selection of T cell receptor beta chains follows, all from one sample in a study of shared clonotypes between healthy human individuals. Clones were sequenced by immunoSEQ multiplex PCR, and TCRdb holds only the in-frame ones, with some missing. The data hold around 1,100,000 clones, with roughly 80% observed a single time. Sequenced sample: memory CD4+ T cells from PBMCs. Receptor source: a man younger than 35 in good health. Some clones in this sample may be carry-over from other donors' samples. The CDR3 runs from the conserved cysteine through the conserved F or W. D genes are given only for firm matches. Size tells how often a clone was seen (once, few, many) or the class of an expanded clone, and some rows leave it out.

V gene	J gene	clone size	D gene	CDR3 protein	CDR3 DNA
TRBV30	TRBJ2-3	NA	NA	CAWIIADGGARTQYF	TGTGCCTGGATAATTGCGGATGGGGGGGCGCGTACGCAGTATTTT
TRBV7-3	TRBJ2-1	once	NA	CASSSQDNEQFF	TGTGCCAGCAGCTCACAGGACAATGAGCAGTTCTTC
TRBV6-1	TRBJ1-1	NA	NA	CASSRSAGYTEAFF	TGTGCCAGCAGTAGGTCGGCAGGGTACACTGAAGCTTTCTTT
TRBV10-3	TRBJ2-2	NA	NA	CAIRGQSGETGELFF	TGTGCCATCAGGGGACAATCGGGGGAAACCGGGGAGCTGTTTTTT
TRBV11-2	TRBJ2-5	NA	NA	CTSSLGPTQETQYF	TGTACCAGCAGCCTAGGACCCACCCAAGAGACCCAGTACTTC
TRBV18	TRBJ2-7	NA	NA	CASSPQSGVHEQYF	TGTGCCAGCTCACCACAATCAGGGGTACACGAGCAGTACTTC
TRBV12-2	TRBJ2-7	NA	NA	CASRLAPLGVGLYEQYF	TGTGCAAGTCGCTTAGCGCCCCTCGGGGTTGGCCTTTACGAGCAGTACTTC
TRBV6-5	TRBJ1-5	NA	NA	CASSYSGIGNQPQHF	TGTGCCAGCAGTTACTCGGGAATAGGCAATCAGCCCCAGCATTTT
TRBV28	TRBJ1-1	NA	NA	CASSSPISTGNTEAFF	TGTGCCAGCAGTTCACCAATCTCTACAGGGAACACTGAAGCTTTCTTT
TRBV19	TRBJ1-4	NA	NA	CASSKGLAGGNEKLFF	TGTGCCAGTAGCAAGGGACTAGCGGGCGGTAATGAAAAACTGTTTTTT
TRBV30	TRBJ2-5	NA	TRBD2	CAWNGGRNWQYF	TGTGCCTGGAACGGCGGGAGAAATTGGCAGTACTTC
TRBV6-1	TRBJ2-7	NA	NA	CASSPGRNYLSEQYF	TGTGCCAGCTCCCCCGGAAGGAACTACTTAAGCGAGCAGTACTTC
TRBV7-2	TRBJ2-7	few	NA	CASSLVTGEQYF	TGTGCCAGCAGCTTAGTAACTGGCGAGCAGTACTTC
TRBV6-1	TRBJ1-2	many	TRBD1	CASSERGQEGNYGYTF	TGTGCCAGCAGTGAACGGGGACAGGAAGGGAACTATGGCTACACCTTC
TRBV7-3	TRBJ2-3	NA	NA	CASSLNSAGTDTQYF	TGTGCCAGCAGCTTAAATTCAGCAGGCACAGATACGCAGTATTTT
TRBV7-3	TRBJ2-7	NA	NA	CASSARDGYEQYF	TGTGCCAGCAGCGCCCGGGACGGCTACGAGCAGTACTTC
TRBV27	TRBJ2-7	NA	NA	CASSPKGGISYEQYF	TGTGCCAGCAGCCCGAAAGGGGGGATAAGCTACGAGCAGTACTTC
TRBV7-8	TRBJ2-3	NA	NA	CASSPRVGAGTDTQYF	TGTGCCAGCAGCCCCCGCGTGGGGGCGGGCACAGATACGCAGTATTTT
TRBV5-1	TRBJ2-2	NA	NA	CASSPRDVTGELFF	TGCGCCAGCAGCCCCCGGGACGTCACCGGGGAGCTGTTTTTT